The source of this TCR beta chain is a study of T cells in Graves' hyperthyroidism and ophthalmopathy (dated by TCRdb to between 2018 and 2021). The study in broad terms: Peripheral blood was collected at initial diagnosis, before any treatment. To identify distinguishing TCR V-J signatures, a discovery cohort of 95 to 100 patients was used, comprising 43 with Graves' ophthalmopathy and 57 with stable Graves' hyperthyroidism. Prospective prediction of ophthalmopathy was tested in an independent validation cohort of approximately 19 hyperthyroidism patients and some 17 patients who later progressed to ophthalmopathy. The 100 or so discovery patients were randomly split 7:3 into training and test sets. In addition, the study compared T-cell repertoires in thyroid tissue and in blood from several Graves' hyperthyroidism patients. After blood sampling, hyperthyroidism patients were treated with methimazole at a starting dose of 30 mg daily, and ophthalmopathy patients were treated with high-dose intravenous methylprednisolone. The paper describes TCR Vbeta CDR3 sequencing of 120 to 150 peripheral blood samples, made up of under 50 ophthalmopathy patients, roughly 72 hyperthyroidism patients and 17 progressor patients. Study-wide conclusions, independent of this receptor: No statistical method was used to set the sample size in advance, and investigators knew the group allocation. In validation, the model predicted progression to ophthalmopathy a median of about 5.9 months before onset, with approximately 71% sensitivity and roughly 72% specificity. A 13 V-J signature model separated ophthalmopathy from stable hyperthyroidism, with around 90% sensitivity and around 84% specificity in cross-validation and 80%/75% in testing. Most expanded thyroid clonotypes (frequency above 0.001) were also detected in blood, suggesting blood repertoires may reflect thyroid immune responses.

The CDR3 covers 11 residues, taking in both the cysteine and the phenylalanine. Kept here is only the CDR3 DNA, which spans 33 bases and is read in frame from base 1. Trimming removed 4 bases from V and 6 bases from J, leaving 4 bases between the germline ends. CDR1 SGHAT and CDR2 FQDESV were looked up in the germline V gene (reference sequence). TCR beta CDR3 regions were amplified from RNA transcripts. The TCR CDR3 was subjected to a first round of RT-PCR using the HTBI primer set and the Qiagen OneStep RT-PCR kit. The libraries were constructed in a second round of multiplex PCR and then size-selected and purified. Libraries were sequenced paired-end with 100 bp reads on an Illumina HiSeq2000. As for the authors' bioinformatics: SOAPnuke was used to process the raw data, removing reads that contained adapters or uncalled bases, had a mean Phred below 15, or lacked an exact match to the constant primer or identifier. COPE v1.2.5 was used to merge high-quality paired reads, and clonotypes were defined as unique nucleotide sequences. MiTCR v1.1 was used to align clonotypes to the IMGT TRBV, TRBD and TRBJ reference segments. The analysis was restricted to V-J combinations with a frequency above 0.0001, which together covered 99.2% of the repertoires. A TCS score was defined as the ratio between F50 (clonal expansion) and ExV (chaos), using BLOSUM62-based TCRdist between CDR3 peptides within each V-J. Welch's t-statistics and random forest reduced around 510 V-J features to around 14, which were used in a naive Bayes classifier (R e1071). TCRdb's own reprocessing of the public reads used fastp at Q25 and MiXCR and kept productive beta chains. Entries that share a CDR3 protein sequence are merged under the most common genes and DNA. TCRdb assigned the V and J calls; the authors' analysis was not used. The table for this sample lists about 350,000 distinct CDR3 sequences; approximately 15% of them were counted only once. The ten largest clones take up 20% to 25% of the sample.

This clonotype showed up many times. There is no known antigen for this receptor. Base qualities were left out, and no much larger clone turns up one base away. Stable Graves' hyperthyroidism was defined as no progression to ophthalmopathy during 18 months of follow-up. Hyperthyroidism patients were aged 18 to 65 years and newly diagnosed, with disease duration of less than 2 months. Exclusion was applied to patients with uncontrolled infections, other autoimmune diseases, pregnancy or lactation. Diagnoses were established on the basis of clinical symptoms, serum thyroxine and TRAb, thyroid ultrasound, and orbital computed tomography. PBMCs were isolated from 8 to 10 ml of fresh peripheral blood by Ficoll-Paque density gradient centrifugation. Trizol reagent was used to extract total RNA, and RNA quality was then checked on an Agilent 2100 Bioanalyzer.

The sequenced sample consisted of blood. This receptor was identified in a woman aged 25-40 years with Graves' hyperthyroidism. Here the chain combines TRBV11-1 and TRBJ2-1, with the D gene not confidently named. The nucleotide sequence reads as follows: TGTGCCAGCAGCTCTATCAATGAGCAGTTCTTC. Translation gives CASSSINEQFF.